Below are 19 T cell receptor gamma chains sequenced from a single sample in a study of γδ T cells in repeated Plasmodium falciparum infection. TCRdb re-processed the multiplex PCR reads using CATT. The sample yields tens of thousands of gamma-chain clones, over 1.3% seen once. Flow sorting of PBMC yielded separate Vgamma9/Vdelta2+ and Vdelta2-negative gammadelta T cell populations for bulk repertoire analysis. Sequencing was carried out using gamma-delta T cells from blood. The source of these receptors is a pool of human donors (malaria-infected and uninfected, not separated).

On this clone: The translation of this DNA and the TCRdb protein of a much larger clone differ at residue 8, probably owing to a read error; the protein shown here is translated from the DNA. The rearrangement uses TRGV4 and TRGJ1 or TRGJ2. Matching the DNA to germline supplied the J gene, which TCRdb does not give. J lost 9 bases, V lost 5 bases, and 10 bases had no gene match. CDR3 size: 12 residues. In germline, CDR1 is EGSTGY, CDR2 YDSYTSSV. The CDR3 coding sequence is TGTGCCACCTGGGTCCACGGCCGTAAGAAACTCTTT. It codes for CATWVHGRKKLF.

Concerning this clone: The protein TCRdb lists belongs to a much larger clone and differs from this DNA's translation at residue 7, which points to a read error; the protein shown is made from the DNA. The chain recombines TRGV8 with TRGJ1 or TRGJ2. Germline V gene lookup returns CDR1 VENAVY and CDR2 YDSYNSRV. Trimming took 0 bases from V and 11 from J; bases not matched to a gene: 4. The CDR3 is made up of 11 amino acids. The CDR3 DNA sequence: TGTGCCACCTGGGATAGGCAAGAGAAACTCTTT. Translating it yields CATWDRQEKLF.

This clone was observed many times. This DNA's translation and the protein TCRdb lists, from a much larger clone, do not match at residue 13, likely due to a read error; the protein shown is translated from the DNA. The rearrangement joins TRGV9 to TRGJP1. Here the J gene was assigned by germline matching of the DNA, as TCRdb has none. From germline, CDR1 is GITISATS and CDR2 ISYDGTV (reference sequence). There are 16 residues in the CDR3. The CDR3 DNA sequence: TGTGCCTTGTGGGAGGTGAGGCATACCACTGGTTGGCTCAAGATATTT. It yields the protein CALWEVRHTTGWLKIF.

This clone appeared many times. The likely explanation is a read error, given a far larger clone one base away. Other DNA sequences in this specimen translate into the identical CDR3. CDR3 DNA sequence: TGTGCCTTGTGGGAGGTATGTGGGGGCGGGAAACTCTTT. Protein: CALWEVCGGGKLF. The rearrangement uses TRGV9 and TRGJ1 or TRGJ2. TCRdb leaves out the J gene; it was filled in here by matching the DNA to germline. Per germline, CDR1 GITISATS and CDR2 ISYDGTV (reference sequence). V shed 1 base and J 12 bases; nucleotides not matched to a gene: 12. The CDR3 consists of 13 residues.

This clone was observed a few times. The chain couples TRGV3 to TRGJP1. TCRdb does not report a J gene; here it was assigned by matching the DNA to germline references. The ends lost 0 bases at V and 4 bases at J; junction bases unmatched: 11. The CDR3 has 17 residues. Germline assignment: CDR1 VTNTFY and CDR2 YDVSTARD (reference sequence). Here the CDR3 DNA reads TGTGCCACCTGGGACAGGCCAAGGAAATACACTGGTTGGTTCAAGATATTT. Translated, it gives CATWDRPRKYTGWFKIF.

Of note for this clone: This probably arose from a read error, given a far larger clone one base away. The same CDR3 can be traced to other DNA sequences in this sample. This chain connects TRGV9 to TRGJP. Assignment of the J gene here rests on matching the DNA to germline, because TCRdb gives none. The CDR3 is 18 amino acids. CDR1 GITISATS and CDR2 ISYDGTV come from the germline V gene (reference sequence). The junction had 5 bases not matched to a gene; V was cut back by 0 bases and J by 3 bases. The CDR3 is CALWEVGTQELGKKIKVF. In nucleotides, the CDR3 is TGTGCCTTGTGGGAGGTGGGCACGCAAGAGTTGGGCAAAAAAATCAAGGTATTT.

The sample holds a few counts of this clone. The protein that TCRdb holds for this DNA derives from a much larger clone and differs from the translated DNA at residue 2, which likely indicates a read error; the protein shown here is translated from the DNA. This sequence joins TRGV9 and TRGJ1 or TRGJ2. TCRdb offers no J gene call, so here the DNA was matched to germline to obtain one. The germline V gene encodes CDR1 GITISATS and CDR2 ISYDGTV (reference sequence). The CDR3 contains 12 residues. CDR3 amino acids: CTLWGPYYKKLF. The CDR3 region has the DNA TGTACCTTGTGGGGCCCCTATTATAAGAAACTCTTT.

This clone was seen repeatedly, ten times or more. This is likely an artifact of a read error, given a far larger clone one base away. The same CDR3 is also encoded by other DNA sequences in this sample. The genes are TRGV9 and TRGJ1 or TRGJ2. Germline loops: CDR1 GITISATS, CDR2 ISYDGTV (reference sequence). CDR3 length equals 11 residues. The CDR3 DNA is TGTGCCTTGTGGGAGGCTTATAAGAAGCTCTTT. This codes for CALWEAYKKLF.

A word on this clone: A junction end diverges from the germline sequence, so it may reflect a read error. The rearrangement joins TRGV9 to TRGJP. TCRdb offers no J gene call, so here the DNA was matched to germline to obtain one. Germline CDR1 reads GITISATS; CDR2 reads ISYDGTV (reference sequence). This CDR3 comprises 17 residues. In DNA, the CDR3 is TGTGCCTTGTGGAAGAAAAACGGAGAGTTGGGCACAAAAATCAAGGTATTT. Translation: CALWKKNGELGTKIKVF.

This clone was seen ten or more times. The translation of this DNA and the TCRdb protein of a much larger clone differ at residue 12, probably owing to a read error; the protein shown here is translated from the DNA. The chain uses TRGV9 and TRGJP. As TCRdb names no J gene, one was assigned here on the basis of a DNA match to germline. CDR1 and CDR2 (germline): GITISATS, ISYDGTV (reference sequence). CDR3 length: 16 amino acids. The CDR3 spells CALWDNQELGKEIKVF. CDR3 DNA sequence: TGTGCCTTGTGGGACAACCAAGAGTTGGGCAAAGAAATCAAGGTATTT.

This clone is labeled medium-sized (0.01 to 0.1%). The chain links TRGV4 to TRGJ1 or TRGJ2. Looked up from germline, CDR1 is EGSTGY and CDR2 is YDSYTSSV. This CDR3 is 12 amino acids long. Losses at the gene ends were 0 bases for V and 7 bases for J; bases not matched to a gene: 3. The CDR3 loop reads CATWDGWYKKLF. The CDR3 DNA is TGTGCCACCTGGGATGGGTGGTATAAGAAACTCTTT.

This clone was seen at least ten times. The chain couples TRGV3 to TRGJ1 or TRGJ2. As TCRdb names no J gene, one was assigned here on the basis of a DNA match to germline. The J segment lost 9 bases and the V segment lost 3 bases, leaving 8 bases of the junction unmatched. The CDR3 is 12 amino acids. Germline CDR1 and CDR2: VTNTFY and YDVSTARD (reference sequence). The CDR3 bases are TGTGCCACCTGGGACGTAATGGGTAAGAAACTCTTT. Its protein product is CATWDVMGKKLF.

This clone was picked up a small number of times. The protein TCRdb gives is from a much larger clone and does not agree with this DNA's translation at residue 6, likely a read error; the protein shown here comes from the DNA. The gene calls are TRGV9 and TRGJP. TCRdb gives no J gene; it was assigned here by matching the DNA to germline. Germline CDR1 reads GITISATS; CDR2 reads ISYDGTV (reference sequence). There are 18 residues in the CDR3. V lost 3 bases, J lost 10 bases, and 15 bases stayed unmatched. The CDR3 DNA is TGTGCCTTGTGGGAGTTGCAGTCTACGAGTTTGGGCAAAAAAATCAAGGTATTT. This gives the protein CALWELQSTSLGKKIKVF.

In the case of this clone: This DNA's translation differs at residue 4 from TCRdb's protein, which comes from a much larger clone; a read error is likely, and the protein shown is translated from the DNA. The J gene is uncalled and the V gene is TRGV4. There are 13 residues in the CDR3. The germline CDR1 and CDR2 sequences are EGSTGY and YDSYTSSV. CDR3 bases: TGTGCCACCCGGGATGGGCCGATCTTAGCCAAACTCTTT. Encoded protein: CATRDGPILAKLF.

This clone was observed a handful of times. TCRdb's protein, taken from a much larger clone, differs from this DNA's translation at residue 8, likely owing to a read error; the protein displayed comes from the DNA. The chain has TRGV9 and TRGJ1 or TRGJ2. TCRdb leaves out the J gene; it was filled in here by matching the DNA to germline. CDR1 is GITISATS and CDR2 is ISYDGTV in the germline V gene (reference sequence). The CDR3 contains 11 residues. The CDR3 region has the DNA TGTGCCTTTCCGAGGGATTATAGGAAACTCTTT. Encoded protein: CAFPRDYRKLF.

This clone rates as medium-sized (0.01 to 0.1%). The V call is TRGV9, the J call TRGJ1 or TRGJ2. CDR3 size: 14 residues. Germline V gene sequence: CDR1 GITISATS, CDR2 ISYDGTV (reference sequence). The ends lost 2 bases at V and 3 bases at J; junction bases unmatched: 7. DNA of the CDR3: TGTGCCTTGTGGGAGGAGGAGGCTTATTATAAGAAACTCTTT. Its translation: CALWEEEAYYKKLF.

For this clone: The protein in TCRdb stems from a much larger clone and differs at residue 12 from this DNA's translation, likely a read error; here the protein is translated from the DNA. The J gene went uncalled, whereas the V gene is TRGV2. Germline CDR1 EGSNGY, CDR2 YDSYNSKV. This CDR3 spans 14 amino acids. In nucleotides, the CDR3 is TGTGCCACCTGGGACGTAGAGAATTATTATAAGAACCTCTTT. It is translated as CATWDVENYYKNLF.

This clone has at least ten counts. Being one base from a much bigger clone, this may be a read error. The chain joins TRGV8 to TRGJ1 or TRGJ2. In the absence of a J gene in TCRdb, the DNA was matched to germline to assign it here. This CDR3 region has 14 residues. Germline V lookup: CDR1 VENAVY, CDR2 YDSYNSRV. Trimming removed 3 bases from V and 1 base from J; junction bases left unmatched: 6. The CDR3 sequence: CATWDAANYYKKLF. The CDR3 bases are TGTGCCACCTGGGATGCAGCAAATTATTATAAGAAACTCTTT.

The sample holds a few counts of this clone. TCRdb has a much larger clone's protein, which differs at residue 3 from the translation of this DNA, likely because of a read error; what is shown is the protein translated from the DNA. The chain couples TRGV2 to TRGJ1 or TRGJ2. This CDR3 spans 13 amino acids. Germline assignment: CDR1 EGSNGY and CDR2 YDSYNSKV. In DNA, the CDR3 is TGTGCCTCCTGGGACGGGCGTTATTATAAGAAACTCTTT. The encoded protein is CASWDGRYYKKLF.